This T cell receptor beta chain was sequenced for a study of blood T cell repertoires in COVID-19. Study information: Material from acute and convalescent COVID-19 was sourced from the United States, Italy and Spain. T cells, B-cell-depleted T cells, or PBMCs supplied cDNA or gDNA.

In Seattle, patients joined the study during active infection and were tracked longitudinally. CDR3 length: 14 amino acids. Germline CDR1 and CDR2: LGHDT and YNNKEL (reference sequence). The V gene end was trimmed by 4 bases and the J gene end by 5 bases; junction bases not matched to a gene: 7. This table comes from immunoSEQ multiplex PCR, and its TCRdb copy is limited to in-frame clones, with some not included. The sample records about 350,000 clones, 85% to 90% being singletons. The sample taken for sequencing was peripheral blood. The rearrangement uses TRBV3-1 (or the pseudogene TRBV3-2) and TRBJ2-7, with 8 positions matching TRBD1. This TCR was sampled from a woman aged 45-65 years with COVID-19, enrolled during active disease. DNA for the CDR3: TGTGCCAGCAGCCCGTGGACAGGGAAGAACGAGCAGTACTTC. This codes for CASSPWTGKNEQYF.